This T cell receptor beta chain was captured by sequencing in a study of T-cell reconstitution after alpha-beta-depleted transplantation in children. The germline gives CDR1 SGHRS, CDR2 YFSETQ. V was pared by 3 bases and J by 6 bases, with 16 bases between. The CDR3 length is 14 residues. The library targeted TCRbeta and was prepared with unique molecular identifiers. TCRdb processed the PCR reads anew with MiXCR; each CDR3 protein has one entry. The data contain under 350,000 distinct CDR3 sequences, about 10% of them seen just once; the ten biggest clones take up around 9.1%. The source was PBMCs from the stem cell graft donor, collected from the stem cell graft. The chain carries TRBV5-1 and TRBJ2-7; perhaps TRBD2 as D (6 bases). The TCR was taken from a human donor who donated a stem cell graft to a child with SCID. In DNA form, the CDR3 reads TGCGCCAGCAGCTCCGATGGGGGGTTGAGCGAGCAGTACTTC. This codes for CASSSDGGLSEQYF.